The 17 T cell receptor beta chains reported below all come from one sample, sequenced in a study of graft-versus-host responses after intestinal transplantation. Their antigen targets remain unknown. Clones were read by immunoSEQ multiplex PCR, and TCRdb kept only the in-frame ones, dropping some. The sample has about 96,000 clones; roughly nine tenths are singletons. Sequenced material: unstimulated CD4+ T cells sorted from spleen or lymph node cells, taken before intestinal transplant. The receptors stem from a human donor who received an intestinal transplant.

This chain uses TRBV7-3 with TRBJ2-1; 8 bases map to TRBD2. After removal of 0 bases from V and 5 bases from J, the junction contained 6 bases not matched to a gene. The CDR3 length is 16 residues. From germline, CDR1 is SGHTA and CDR2 FQGTGA. The CDR3 is CASSLTGTRGNNEQFF. DNA for the CDR3: TGTGCCAGCAGCTTAACCGGGACTAGGGGGAACAATGAGCAGTTCTTC. Supplemented by reference TRBV7-3 and TRBJ2-1, the full variable domain reads GAGVSQTPSNKVTEKGKYVELRCDPISGHTALYWYRQSLGQGPEFLIYFQGTGAADDSGLPNDRFFAVRPEGSVSTLKIQRTERGDSAVYLCASSLTGTRGNNEQFFGPGTRLTVL.

The genes are TRBV7-9 and TRBJ1-5; D gene unclear. Trimming cost V 2 bases and J 4 bases, with 6 bases left between them. The germline gives CDR1 SEHNR, CDR2 FQNEAQ (reference sequence). CDR3 length: 13 residues. The CDR3 DNA is TGTGCCAGCAGCTTAAGCAAAAATCAGCCCCAGCATTTT. Translating gives CASSLSKNQPQHF.

V gene TRBV27 combines with J gene TRBJ1-2; 7 bases map to TRBD1. This CDR3 is 15 amino acids long. From germline, CDR1 is MNHEY and CDR2 SMNVEV (reference sequence). The J segment lost 4 bases and the V segment lost 2 bases, leaving 7 bases of the junction unmatched. For the CDR3, the DNA is TGTGCCAGCAGTTTAAGACAGGGTCTTGGCTATGGCTACACCTTC. Translation: CASSLRQGLGYGYTF.

This chain connects TRBV6-5 to TRBJ1-4; 9 bases line up with TRBD1. This CDR3 is 15 amino acids long. The germline V gene encodes CDR1 MNHEY and CDR2 SVGAGI. J gave up 2 bases and V 8 bases, and 6 bases lay outside the gene matches. The DNA for the CDR3 is TGTGCCAGCGGGGGAGACAGGGGGACTAATGAAAAACTGTTTTTT. It is translated as CASGGDRGTNEKLFF.

This chain links TRBV5-1 with TRBJ2-7; 9 bases fit TRBD1. This CDR3 is built from 16 residues. Trimming took 0 bases from V and 3 from J; bases not matched to a gene: 7. Per germline, CDR1 SGHRS and CDR2 YFSETQ. Here the CDR3 DNA reads TGCGCCAGCAGCTTGGCCGGTGGGACAGGGTTCTACGAGCAGTACTTC. Translating gives CASSLAGGTGFYEQYF.

The chain joins TRBV6-1 to TRBJ1-4; unclear D gene. Trimming left V 6 bases short and J 4 bases short, with 15 bases between. The CDR3 is 15 residues long. Germline V CDR1 and CDR2: MNHNS, SASEGT. CDR3: CASSERPGVNEKLFF. The CDR3 nucleotides read TGTGCCAGCAGCGAACGCCCCGGGGTTAATGAAAAACTGTTTTTT.

This chain uses TRBV7-9 with TRBJ1-6, with 7 bases that match TRBD1. V gave up 2 bases and J gave up 0 bases; unmatched junction bases: 10. This CDR3 is built from 19 residues. Germline assignment: CDR1 SEHNR and CDR2 FQNEAQ (reference sequence). The CDR3 region is CASSLWTGSSSSYNSPLHF. The CDR3 DNA reads TGTGCCAGCAGCTTATGGACAGGTAGTAGTTCCTCCTATAATTCACCCCTCCACTTT.

The chain links TRBV27 to TRBJ2-7; D gene uncertain. V was trimmed by 3 bases and J by 0 bases, leaving 9 bases between them. The germline V gene encodes CDR1 MNHEY and CDR2 SMNVEV (reference sequence). The CDR3 consists of 14 residues. The CDR3 DNA sequence: TGTGCCAGCAGTTTGGGCAGAGCCTCCTACGAGCAGTACTTC. Its translation is CASSLGRASYEQYF.

The rearrangement joins TRBV30 to TRBJ1-1; the D gene is possibly TRBD1 (6 bases). From germline, CDR1 is GTSNPN and CDR2 SVGIG (reference sequence). Trimming pared 1 base from V and 5 bases from J, leaving 17 bases between. This CDR3 is built from 15 residues. The CDR3 region has the DNA TGTGCCTGGAGTGATTTGGGCAGGGGTCGAACTGAAGCTTTCTTT. Encoded protein: CAWSDLGRGRTEAFF.

The chain is built from TRBV10-1 and TRBJ2-2; the D gene is possibly TRBD2 (6 bases). In germline, CDR1 is WNHNN, CDR2 SYGVQD (reference sequence). The CDR3 is 14 residues long. The ends were cut back, 3 bases at V and 4 bases at J, with 9 bases in the middle. CDR3 DNA: TGCGCCAGCAGTGATCGGGAGCGCACCGGGGAGCTGTTTTTT. It codes for CASSDRERTGELFF.

The rearrangement joins TRBV19 to TRBJ2-1; D may be TRBD2 (5 bases). Trimming cost V 6 bases and J 7 bases, with 13 bases left between them. The germline V gene has CDR1 LNHDA and CDR2 SQIVND (reference sequence). The CDR3 totals 13 residues. The DNA of the CDR3 is TGTGCCAGTAGGACTACGCCCTCTAATGAGCAGTTCTTC. As protein: CASRTTPSNEQFF.

The V gene is TRBV28, the J gene TRBJ2-7; D gene ambiguous. CDR1 is MDHEN, CDR2 SYDVKM, per germline. The CDR3 is 14 amino acids. V lost 1 base to trimming and J lost 6 bases, with 13 bases between them. The DNA of the CDR3 is TGTGCCAGCAGTTTATTTGCCGGGTCGGGCGAGCAGTACTTC. It codes for CASSLFAGSGEQYF.

V usage is TRBV2 and J usage is TRBJ2-7, with a weak D call TRBD2 (5 bases). The CDR3 runs to 14 residues. Germline assignment: CDR1 SNHLY and CDR2 FYNNEI. The V end lost 4 bases, the J end lost 3 bases, and 13 bases lay between the germline ends. The chain's CDR3 is CASSGGFPDYEQYF. For the CDR3, the DNA is TGTGCCAGCAGTGGAGGGTTCCCTGACTACGAGCAGTACTTC. Variable domain in full (rest from reference TRBV2 and TRBJ2-7): EPEVTQTPSHQVTQMGQEVILRCVPISNHLYFYWYRQILGQKVEFLVSFYNNEISEKSEIFDDQFSVERPDGSNFTLKIRSTKLEDSAMYFCASSGGFPDYEQYFGPGTRLTVT.

This chain connects TRBV28 to TRBJ2-5, with 9 bases identical to TRBD1. The CDR3 runs 17 residues. CDR1 and CDR2 (germline): MDHEN, SYDVKM. V shed 5 bases and J 2 bases; nucleotides not matched to a gene: 12. The CDR3 loop reads CASSLPPGTGLQETQYF. In nucleotides, the CDR3 is TGTGCCAGCAGTCTTCCTCCCGGGACAGGGCTACAAGAGACCCAGTACTTC.

This chain's CDR3 is CASRTRGQGASGYTF. The CDR3 DNA sequence: TGTGCCAGCAGGACCCGGGGACAGGGGGCATCTGGCTACACCTTC. This chain connects TRBV6-5 to TRBJ1-2, with 12 bases that match TRBD1. The germline V gene encodes CDR1 MNHEY and CDR2 SVGAGI. The J segment lost 7 bases and the V segment lost 6 bases, leaving 9 bases of the junction unmatched. The CDR3 covers 15 residues.

The chain has TRBV28 and TRBJ1-2; 7 nucleotides match TRBD1. J was trimmed by 8 bases and V by 5 bases; bases with no gene match: 8. The CDR3 is 13 residues long. Looked up from germline, CDR1 is MDHEN and CDR2 is SYDVKM. The CDR3 sequence: CASSAIHRGGYTF. The CDR3 DNA reads as TGTGCCAGCAGTGCCATTCACAGGGGAGGCTACACCTTC.

This clone was observed a single time. The rearrangement links TRBV27 to TRBJ2-3, with 9 bases aligning to TRBD2. The CDR3 totals 13 residues. Germline CDR1 and CDR2: MNHEY and SMNVEV (reference sequence). With 6 bases clipped from V and 5 bases from J, the junction kept 3 bases outside the gene matches. The CDR3 bases are TGTGCCAGCAGATATAGCGGGAGAGATACGCAGTATTTT. This encodes CASRYSGRDTQYF.